The 20 T cell receptor beta chains below were found in one sample sequenced in a study of PD-L1 blockade in urothelial cancer. As for time point: pretreatment peripheral blood. Repertoires were generated with immunoSEQ multiplex PCR, while TCRdb's copy carries only in-frame clones and drops some. The sample records just over 50,000 clones, around 75% being singletons. The sequencing here drew on PBMCs, taken around atezolizumab (anti-PD-L1) treatment. Receptors were obtained from a man in his 70s with urothelial cancer.

The chain recombines TRBV19 with TRBJ1-5; unclear D gene. The CDR3 covers 16 residues. In germline, CDR1 is LNHDA, CDR2 SQIVND (reference sequence). Trimming took 1 base from V and 4 from J, leaving 14 bases between them. The CDR3: CASSIVYKEPNQPQHF. CDR3 bases: TGTGCCAGTAGTATAGTATACAAGGAGCCAAATCAGCCCCAGCATTTT.

J is TRBJ1-5 and V is TRBV6-5; no reliable D call. Germline CDR1 MNHEY, CDR2 SVGAGI. This CDR3 comprises 14 residues. Trimming cost V 2 bases and J 6 bases, with 11 bases left between them. CDR3 bases: TGTGCCAGCAGTTACGACTCTGGGTCTCAGCCCCAGCATTTT. This gives the protein CASSYDSGSQPQHF.

This chain uses TRBV2 with TRBJ1-1, with a weak D call TRBD1 (5 bases). V was trimmed by 0 bases and J by 10 bases, leaving 18 bases between them. Germline V CDR1 and CDR2: SNHLY, FYNNEI. There are 15 residues in the CDR3. The DNA of the CDR3 is TGTGCCAGCAGTGAAGCAAGGGGATGGGGTATTGGAGCTTTCTTT. Protein sequence: CASSEARGWGIGAFF. The whole variable domain, remainder taken from reference TRBV2 and TRBJ1-1, is EPEVTQTPSHQVTQMGQEVILRCVPISNHLYFYWYRQILGQKVEFLVSFYNNEISEKSEIFDDQFSVERPDGSNFTLKIRSTKLEDSAMYFCASSEARGWGIGAFFGQGTRLTVV.

V and J are TRBV6-6 and TRBJ1-4; D uncertain. V was cut by 6 bases and J by 4 bases, with 6 bases left in between. CDR1 is MNHNY and CDR2 is SVGAGI in the germline V gene (reference sequence). The CDR3 length is 12 residues. CDR3 sequence reads: CASSPFNEKLFF. The DNA for the CDR3 is TGTGCCAGCAGCCCGTTTAATGAAAAACTGTTTTTT.

The J gene is TRBJ1-3, the V gene TRBV14; D not certain. In germline, CDR1 is SGHDN, CDR2 FVKESK. Trimming stripped 0 bases from V and 0 bases from J, with 9 bases between. The CDR3 has 16 amino acids. The DNA for the CDR3 is TGTGCCAGCAGCCAAGAGGAGCTGATCTCTGGAAACACCATATATTTT. Translated: CASSQEELISGNTIYF.

The chain recombines TRBV2 with TRBJ1-6; TRBD1 is a possible D gene (6 bases). The germline V gene encodes CDR1 SNHLY and CDR2 FYNNEI. The length of the CDR3 is 14 residues. Trimming stripped 0 bases from V and 7 bases from J, with 7 bases between. CDR3 region: CASSEADSNSPLHF. In nucleotides, the CDR3 is TGTGCCAGCAGTGAAGCGGACAGCAATTCACCCCTCCACTTT.

The V and J genes are TRBV7-2 and TRBJ2-2; TRBD2 matches 9 bases. The CDR3 runs 15 residues. Germline CDR1 and CDR2: SGHTA and FQGNSA. V shed 4 bases, J shed 7 bases, and the junction held 7 bases outside the gene matches. CDR3 DNA sequence: TGTGCCAGCAGCTCACCGGGACTAGCAGGCGGGGAGCTGTTTTTT. This encodes CASSSPGLAGGELFF.

V gene TRBV30 combines with J gene TRBJ2-7; a weak D match, TRBD2 (7 bases). The CDR3 is 15 residues long. Trimming removed 5 bases from V and 9 bases from J, with 26 bases in between. CDR1 is GTSNPN, CDR2 SVGIG, per germline (reference sequence). The CDR3 coding sequence is TGTGCCTGGGGGGGGAGGGACATCCCGAGAGGAGGGCAGTACTTC. Translated, it gives CAWGGRDIPRGGQYF.

The gene calls are TRBV25-1 and TRBJ2-1; 8 positions agree with TRBD2. The CDR3 is 16 residues long. V trimming: 4 bases; J trimming: 0 bases; junction bases outside the gene matches: 5. Germline assignment: CDR1 MGHDK and CDR2 SYGVNS. The CDR3 spells CASSGTSGYSYNEQFF. The CDR3 region has the DNA TGTGCCAGCAGTGGTACTAGCGGCTACTCCTACAATGAGCAGTTCTTC.

J is TRBJ2-7 and V is TRBV30; D is possibly TRBD1 (6 bases). The ends were cut back, 2 bases at V and 3 bases at J, with 11 bases in the middle. CDR1 is GTSNPN, CDR2 SVGIG, per germline (reference sequence). The CDR3 has 13 residues. The CDR3 DNA sequence: TGTGCCTGGAGTAGAGGACAGCTCTACGAGCAGTACTTC. Encoded protein: CAWSRGQLYEQYF.

The J gene is TRBJ1-1, the V gene TRBV19; a weak D match, TRBD1 (5 bases). This CDR3 is built from 12 residues. In germline, CDR1 is LNHDA, CDR2 SQIVND (reference sequence). Trimming took off 3 bases at V and 8 bases at J, with 10 bases between the two ends. The CDR3 bases are TGTGCCAGTAGTATGAGCGCAGGGGAAGCTTTCTTT. Its translation: CASSMSAGEAFF.

The genes are TRBV28 and TRBJ1-1, with TRBD1 matching over 7 bases. V shed 5 bases and J 3 bases; nucleotides not matched to a gene: 6. The CDR3 covers 14 residues. The germline CDR1 and CDR2 sequences are MDHEN and SYDVKM. The CDR3 region has the DNA TGTGCCAGCAGTCCAGGGGGGCGATACACTGAAGCTTTCTTT. It translates to CASSPGGRYTEAFF.

V and J are TRBV7-2 and TRBJ2-3; 10 bases map to TRBD1. In germline, CDR1 is SGHTA, CDR2 FQGNSA. The CDR3 has 14 amino acids. V shed 5 bases, J shed 4 bases, and the junction held 3 bases outside the gene matches. CDR3 DNA sequence: TGTGCCAGCAGCCGGGACAGGGGTGCAGATACGCAGTATTTT. It specifies CASSRDRGADTQYF.

V and J are TRBV7-9 and TRBJ2-1; D is possibly TRBD1 (5 bases). The CDR3 has 14 residues. Germline assignment: CDR1 SEHNR and CDR2 FQNEAQ (reference sequence). With 3 bases removed from V and 6 bases from J, the gap between germline ends came to 12 bases. The CDR3 reads CASSFSTRGNEQFF. DNA of the CDR3: TGTGCCAGCAGCTTCTCGACAAGGGGCAATGAGCAGTTCTTC.

This clone is deemed medium-sized. The chain links TRBV27 to TRBJ1-6; the match to TRBD1 covers 10 bases. This CDR3 is built from 17 residues. CDR1 is MNHEY and CDR2 is SMNVEV in the germline V gene (reference sequence). J was trimmed by 6 bases and V by 0 bases; bases with no gene match: 5. CDR3 residues: CASSLSIGTGANSPLHF. CDR3 nucleotides: TGTGCCAGCAGTTTATCGATAGGGACAGGGGCTAATTCACCCCTCCACTTT.

This chain connects TRBV7-3 to TRBJ2-1, with 11 bases matching TRBD2. V was clipped by 0 bases and J by 7 bases; unmatched bases: 8. This CDR3 spans 17 amino acids. Germline V gene data show CDR1 as SGHTA and CDR2 as FQGTGA. The CDR3 coding sequence is TGTGCCAGCAGCTTAACGTGGATAGGGACTAGCGGAAATGAGCAGTTCTTC. Translated, it gives CASSLTWIGTSGNEQFF.

This chain links TRBV6-4 with TRBJ1-1; 9 bases match TRBD1. Germline CDR1 is MRHNA and CDR2 is SNTAGT. The CDR3 runs 14 residues. V lost 6 bases and J lost 2; bases outside the gene matches: 4. The CDR3, as DNA: TGTGCCAGCAGAGCGGGACAGGGAAACACTGAAGCTTTCTTT. Its protein product is CASRAGQGNTEAFF.

The chain uses TRBV5-5 and TRBJ2-7; 8 bases line up with TRBD1. Losses at the gene ends were 4 bases for V and 1 base for J; bases not matched to a gene: 4. The CDR3 runs 14 residues. Per germline, CDR1 SGHKS and CDR2 YYEKEE (reference sequence). The CDR3 loop reads CASSVTGGSYEQYF. As DNA, the CDR3 is TGTGCCAGCAGCGTAACAGGGGGGTCCTACGAGCAGTACTTC.

This chain connects TRBV7-2 to TRBJ2-1, with D perhaps matching TRBD1 (6 bases). The CDR3 consists of 15 residues. V lost 6 bases to trimming and J lost 3 bases, with 15 bases between them. CDR1 SGHTA and CDR2 FQGNSA come from the germline V gene. Here the CDR3 reads CASSFGDRSYNEQFF. The CDR3 bases are TGTGCCAGCAGTTTTGGAGACAGGAGCTACAATGAGCAGTTCTTC.

Written as DNA, the CDR3 is TGCGCCAGCAGCCAAGATACCCTAGCGGGAGGAAGCTCCTACAATGAGCAGTTCTTC. Translated, it gives CASSQDTLAGGSSYNEQFF. J is TRBJ2-1 and V is TRBV4-3, with 11 positions matching TRBD2. CDR3 length equals 19 residues. Germline CDR1 and CDR2: LGHNA and YSLEER. V lost 0 bases, J lost 0 bases, and 7 bases stayed unmatched.